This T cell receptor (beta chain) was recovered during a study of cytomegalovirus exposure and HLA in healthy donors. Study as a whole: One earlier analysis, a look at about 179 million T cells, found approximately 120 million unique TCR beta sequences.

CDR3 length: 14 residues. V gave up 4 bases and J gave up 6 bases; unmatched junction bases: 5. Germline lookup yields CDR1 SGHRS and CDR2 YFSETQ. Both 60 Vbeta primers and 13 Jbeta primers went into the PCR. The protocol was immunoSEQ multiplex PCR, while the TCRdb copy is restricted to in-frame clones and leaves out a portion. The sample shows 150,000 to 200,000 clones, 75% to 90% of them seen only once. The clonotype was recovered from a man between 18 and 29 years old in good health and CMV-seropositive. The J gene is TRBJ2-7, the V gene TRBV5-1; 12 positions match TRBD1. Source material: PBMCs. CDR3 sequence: CASSVGQGAGEQYF. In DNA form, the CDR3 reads TGCGCCAGCAGCGTGGGACAGGGGGCGGGCGAGCAGTACTTC.